Listed here is a single T cell receptor beta chain. This clone appeared once. This clone's antigen is unknown. No clone much larger than this one lies a single base away; base qualities are absent. The sample belongs to a study of control samples from healthy donors and cancer patients (dated by TCRdb to the early 2020s). Library preparation was by the immunoSEQ multiplex PCR assay. As stored in TCRdb, this immuneACCESS dataset retains in-frame rearrangements with V and J assigned. A fraction of the clones does not appear; measured against another copy, unresolved V genes explain less than half of the discrepancy, and the remainder lacks a known reason. Here the sample has 160,000 or so clones; about 93% occur a single time. The ten largest clones represent roughly 0.7% of the sample. The CDR3 measures 15 amino acids from cysteine to phenylalanine. CDR3 DNA only is kept here, 45 bases in frame from base 1. The germline V gene provides CDR1 SGHRS and CDR2 YFSETQ. V ends up 1 base short and J 5 bases short, with an unmatched junction base count of 7.

This receptor was taken from a woman in her twenties or thirties in good health. The rearranged segments are TRBV5-1 and TRBJ2-7, and TRBD1 matches 9 of the central bases. Source material: blood. The DNA sequence is TGCGCCAGCAGCTTGTGGGGACAGGGAAGGGACGAGCAGTACTTC. Translated, this gives CASSLWGQGRDEQYF.